This TCR beta chain came from a study of blood T cell repertoires in COVID-19. Study background: Samples representing acute and convalescent COVID-19 were sourced from the United States, Italy and Spain. From T cells, B-cell-depleted T cells, or PBMCs came the material, which was cDNA or gDNA.

Trimming took 3 bases from V and 0 from J, leaving 15 bases between them. This CDR3 has 17 amino acids. Germline V gives CDR1 SGHVS, CDR2 FNYEAQ. Sequenced by immunoSEQ multiplex PCR; TCRdb stores in-frame clones only, minus some. This repertoire shows about 49,000 clones, about 90% found once; its top ten account for 10% to 15%. This chain joins TRBV7-6 and TRBJ1-3; tentative D call: TRBD1 (5 bases). The sequencing sample was made of peripheral blood. This TCR was sampled from an elderly man with acute or convalescent COVID-19. The CDR3 spells CASSFSSPRASGNTIYF. CDR3 DNA sequence: TGTGCCAGCAGCTTCAGCTCCCCCAGGGCCTCTGGAAACACCATATATTTT.